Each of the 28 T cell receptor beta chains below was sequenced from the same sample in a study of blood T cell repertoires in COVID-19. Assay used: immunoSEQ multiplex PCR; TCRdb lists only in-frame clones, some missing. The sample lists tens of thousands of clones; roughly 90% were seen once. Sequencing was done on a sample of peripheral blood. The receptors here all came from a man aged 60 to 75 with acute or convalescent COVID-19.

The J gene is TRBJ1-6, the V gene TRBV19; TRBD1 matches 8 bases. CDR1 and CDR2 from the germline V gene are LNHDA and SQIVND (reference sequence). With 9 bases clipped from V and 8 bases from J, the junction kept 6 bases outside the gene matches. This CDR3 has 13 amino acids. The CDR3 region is CASESGGYSPLHF. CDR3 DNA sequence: TGTGCCAGCGAATCAGGGGGCTATTCACCCCTCCACTTT.

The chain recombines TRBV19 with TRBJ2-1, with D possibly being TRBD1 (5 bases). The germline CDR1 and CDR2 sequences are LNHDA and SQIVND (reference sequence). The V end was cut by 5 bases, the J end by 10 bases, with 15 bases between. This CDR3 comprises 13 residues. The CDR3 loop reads CASSLPRTLEQFF. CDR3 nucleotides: TGTGCCAGTAGTCTCCCGAGGACATTAGAGCAGTTCTTC.

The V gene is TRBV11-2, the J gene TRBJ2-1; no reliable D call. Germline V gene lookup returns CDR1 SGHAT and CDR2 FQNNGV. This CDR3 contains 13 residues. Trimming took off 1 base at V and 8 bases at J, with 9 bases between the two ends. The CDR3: CASSLALDYEQFF. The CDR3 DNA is TGTGCCAGCAGCTTAGCCCTAGATTATGAGCAGTTCTTC.

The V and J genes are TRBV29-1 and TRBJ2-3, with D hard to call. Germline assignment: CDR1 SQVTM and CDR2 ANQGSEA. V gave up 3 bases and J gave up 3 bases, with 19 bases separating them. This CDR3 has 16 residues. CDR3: CSVDGMAVIGTDTQYF. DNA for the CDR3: TGCAGCGTTGATGGAATGGCAGTCATCGGGACAGATACGCAGTATTTT.

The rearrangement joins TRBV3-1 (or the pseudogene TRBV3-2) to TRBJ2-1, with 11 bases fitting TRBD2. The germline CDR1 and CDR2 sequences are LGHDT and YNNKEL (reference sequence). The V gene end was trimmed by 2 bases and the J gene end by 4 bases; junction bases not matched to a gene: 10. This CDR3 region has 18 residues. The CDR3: CASSQRPPGTSGYNEQFF. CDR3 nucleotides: TGTGCCAGCAGCCAAAGACCCCCCGGGACTAGCGGTTACAATGAGCAGTTCTTC.

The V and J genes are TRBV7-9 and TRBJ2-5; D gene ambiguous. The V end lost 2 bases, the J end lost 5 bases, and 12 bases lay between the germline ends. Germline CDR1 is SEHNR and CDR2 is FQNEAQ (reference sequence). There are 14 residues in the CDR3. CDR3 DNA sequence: TGTGCCAGCAGCTTAAGTCGAGGCGCGGAGACCCAGTACTTC. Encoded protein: CASSLSRGAETQYF.

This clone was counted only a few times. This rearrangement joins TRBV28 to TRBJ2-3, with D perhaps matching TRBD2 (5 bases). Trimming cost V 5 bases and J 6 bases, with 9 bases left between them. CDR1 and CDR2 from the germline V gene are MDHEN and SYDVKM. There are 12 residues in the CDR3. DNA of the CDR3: TGTGCCAGCAGTCTCGGGGAGGATACGCAGTATTTT. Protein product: CASSLGEDTQYF.

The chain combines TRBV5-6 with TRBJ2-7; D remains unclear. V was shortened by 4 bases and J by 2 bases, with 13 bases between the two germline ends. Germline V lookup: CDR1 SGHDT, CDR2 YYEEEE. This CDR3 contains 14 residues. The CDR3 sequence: CASSLRHPPYEQYF. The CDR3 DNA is TGTGCCAGCAGCCTAAGACACCCCCCCTACGAGCAGTACTTC.

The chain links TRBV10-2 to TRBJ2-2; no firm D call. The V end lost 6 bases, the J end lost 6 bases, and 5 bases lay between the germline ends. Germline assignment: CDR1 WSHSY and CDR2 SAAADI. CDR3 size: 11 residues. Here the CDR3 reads CASSSPGELFF. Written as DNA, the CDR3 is TGCGCCAGCAGCTCCCCCGGGGAGCTGTTTTTT.

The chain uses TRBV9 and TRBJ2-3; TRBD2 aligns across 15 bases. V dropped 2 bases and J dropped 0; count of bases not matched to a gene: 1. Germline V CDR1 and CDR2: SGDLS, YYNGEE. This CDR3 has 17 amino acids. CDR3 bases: TGTGCCAGCAGCGTTGGACTAGCGGGGGGGAGCACAGATACGCAGTATTTT. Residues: CASSVGLAGGSTDTQYF.

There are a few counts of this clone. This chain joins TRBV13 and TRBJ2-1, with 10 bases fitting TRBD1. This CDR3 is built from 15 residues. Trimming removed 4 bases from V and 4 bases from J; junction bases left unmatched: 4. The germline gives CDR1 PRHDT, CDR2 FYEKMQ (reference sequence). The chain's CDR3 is CASSSDRGLYNEQFF. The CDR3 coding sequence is TGTGCCAGCAGCTCCGACAGGGGGCTTTACAATGAGCAGTTCTTC.

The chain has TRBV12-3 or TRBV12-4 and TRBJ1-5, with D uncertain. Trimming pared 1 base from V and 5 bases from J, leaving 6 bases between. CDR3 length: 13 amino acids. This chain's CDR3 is CASSLVSDQPQHF. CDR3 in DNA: TGTGCCAGCAGTTTAGTATCAGATCAGCCCCAGCATTTT.

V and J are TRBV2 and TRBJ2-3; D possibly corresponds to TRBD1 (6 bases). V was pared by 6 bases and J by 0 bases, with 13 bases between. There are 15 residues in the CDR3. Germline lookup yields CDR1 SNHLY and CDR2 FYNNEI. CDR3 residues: CASSSGHQSTDTQYF. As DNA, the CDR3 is TGTGCCAGCAGCTCGGGACACCAAAGCACAGATACGCAGTATTTT.

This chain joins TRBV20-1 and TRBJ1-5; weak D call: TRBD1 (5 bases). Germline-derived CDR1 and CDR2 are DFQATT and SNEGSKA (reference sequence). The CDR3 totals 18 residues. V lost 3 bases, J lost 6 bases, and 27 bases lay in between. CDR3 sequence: CSASSTVWQGRLAQPQHF. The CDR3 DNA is TGCAGTGCTAGTTCTACGGTATGGCAGGGTCGTCTCGCTCAGCCCCAGCATTTT.

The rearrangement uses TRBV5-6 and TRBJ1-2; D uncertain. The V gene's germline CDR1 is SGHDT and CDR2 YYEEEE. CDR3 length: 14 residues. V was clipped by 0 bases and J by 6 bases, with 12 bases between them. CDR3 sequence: CASSLGAGGDGYTF. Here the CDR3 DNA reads TGTGCCAGCAGCTTGGGGGCAGGCGGGGATGGCTACACCTTC.

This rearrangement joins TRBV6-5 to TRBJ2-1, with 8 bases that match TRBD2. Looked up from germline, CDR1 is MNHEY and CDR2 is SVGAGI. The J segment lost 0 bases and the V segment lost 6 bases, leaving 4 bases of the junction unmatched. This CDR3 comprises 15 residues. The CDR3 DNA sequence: TGTGCCAGCAGCCCCGGGGGGGGCTCCTACAATGAGCAGTTCTTC. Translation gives CASSPGGGSYNEQFF.

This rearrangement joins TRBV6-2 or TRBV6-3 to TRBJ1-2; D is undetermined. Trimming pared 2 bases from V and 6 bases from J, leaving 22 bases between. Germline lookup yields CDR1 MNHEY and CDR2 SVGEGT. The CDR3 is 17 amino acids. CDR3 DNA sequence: TGTGCCAGCAGTTACGACCCTGTTAGGACTGGGGAAGATGGCTACACCTTC. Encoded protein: CASSYDPVRTGEDGYTF.

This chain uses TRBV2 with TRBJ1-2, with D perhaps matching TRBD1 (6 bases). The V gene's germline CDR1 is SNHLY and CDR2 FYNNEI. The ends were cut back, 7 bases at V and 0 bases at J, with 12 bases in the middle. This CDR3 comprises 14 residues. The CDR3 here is CASTGTSPNYGYTF. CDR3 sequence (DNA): TGTGCCAGCACCGGGACATCCCCTAACTATGGCTACACCTTC.

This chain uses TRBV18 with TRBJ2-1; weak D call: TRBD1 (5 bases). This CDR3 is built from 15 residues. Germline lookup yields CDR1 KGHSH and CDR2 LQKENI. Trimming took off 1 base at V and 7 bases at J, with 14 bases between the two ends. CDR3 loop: CASSPQDSRRNEQFF. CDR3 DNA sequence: TGTGCCAGCTCACCACAAGACAGCCGTAGAAATGAGCAGTTCTTC.

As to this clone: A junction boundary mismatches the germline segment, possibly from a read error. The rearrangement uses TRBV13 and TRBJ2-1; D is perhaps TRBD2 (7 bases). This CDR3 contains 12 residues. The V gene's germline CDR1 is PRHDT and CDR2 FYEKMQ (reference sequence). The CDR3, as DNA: TGTGCCAGCAGCTTAGTCGCGGGGGCCGGTATCTTC. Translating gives CASSLVAGAGIF.

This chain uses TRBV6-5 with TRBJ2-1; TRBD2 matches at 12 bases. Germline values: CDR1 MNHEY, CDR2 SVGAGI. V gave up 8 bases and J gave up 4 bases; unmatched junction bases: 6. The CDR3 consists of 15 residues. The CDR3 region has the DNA TGTGCCAGCTCTCGACTAGCGGGGGTTTACAATGAGCAGTTCTTC. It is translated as CASSRLAGVYNEQFF.

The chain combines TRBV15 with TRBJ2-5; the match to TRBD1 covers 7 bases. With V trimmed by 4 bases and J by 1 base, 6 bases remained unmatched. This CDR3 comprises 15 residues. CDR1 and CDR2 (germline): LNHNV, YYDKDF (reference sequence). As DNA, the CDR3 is TGTGCCACCAGCATAGGGACAGAAAGCCAAGAGACCCAGTACTTC. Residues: CATSIGTESQETQYF. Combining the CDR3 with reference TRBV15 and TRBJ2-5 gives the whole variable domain DAMVIQNPRYQVTQFGKPVTLSCSQTLNHNVMYWYQQKSSQAPKLLFHYYDKDFNNEADTPDNFQSRRPNTSFCFLDIRSPGLGDTAMYLCATSIGTESQETQYFGPGTRLLVL.

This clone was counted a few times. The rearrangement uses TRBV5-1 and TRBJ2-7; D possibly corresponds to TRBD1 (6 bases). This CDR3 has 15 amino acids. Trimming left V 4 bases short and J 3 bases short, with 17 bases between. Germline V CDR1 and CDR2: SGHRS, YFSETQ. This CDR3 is CASSVKRDTLYEQYF. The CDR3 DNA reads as TGCGCCAGCAGCGTTAAGAGGGACACCCTCTACGAGCAGTACTTC.

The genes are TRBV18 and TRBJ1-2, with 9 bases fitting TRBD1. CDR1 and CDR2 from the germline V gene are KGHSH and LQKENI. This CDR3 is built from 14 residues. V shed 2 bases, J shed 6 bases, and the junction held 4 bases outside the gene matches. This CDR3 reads CASSPNRGQDGYTF. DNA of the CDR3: TGTGCCAGCTCACCAAACAGGGGGCAGGATGGCTACACCTTC.

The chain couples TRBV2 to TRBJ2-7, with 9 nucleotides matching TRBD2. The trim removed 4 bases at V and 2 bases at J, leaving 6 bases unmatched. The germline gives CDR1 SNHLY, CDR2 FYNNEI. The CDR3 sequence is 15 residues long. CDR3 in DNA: TGTGCCAGCAGTGCTGAGCGGGAGGTAACCTACGAGCAGTACTTC. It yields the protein CASSAEREVTYEQYF. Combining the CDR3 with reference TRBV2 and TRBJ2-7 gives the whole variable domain EPEVTQTPSHQVTQMGQEVILRCVPISNHLYFYWYRQILGQKVEFLVSFYNNEISEKSEIFDDQFSVERPDGSNFTLKIRSTKLEDSAMYFCASSAEREVTYEQYFGPGTRLTVT.

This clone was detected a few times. The CDR3 region is CAISESGVNQPQHF. CDR3 coding DNA: TGTGCCATCAGTGAGTCAGGGGTGAATCAGCCCCAGCATTTT. J is TRBJ1-5 and V is TRBV10-3; the D gene is possibly TRBD1 (5 bases). CDR3 size: 14 residues. The V and J ends lost 0 bases and 4 bases respectively, with 7 bases between them. CDR1 and CDR2 (germline): ENHRY, SYGVKD.

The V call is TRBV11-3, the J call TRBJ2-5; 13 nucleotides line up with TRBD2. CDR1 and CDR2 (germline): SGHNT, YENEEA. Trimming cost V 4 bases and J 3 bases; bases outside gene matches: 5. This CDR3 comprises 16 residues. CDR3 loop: CASSSGLAGSEETQYF. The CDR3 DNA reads TGTGCCAGCAGCTCGGGACTAGCGGGGAGCGAAGAGACCCAGTACTTC.

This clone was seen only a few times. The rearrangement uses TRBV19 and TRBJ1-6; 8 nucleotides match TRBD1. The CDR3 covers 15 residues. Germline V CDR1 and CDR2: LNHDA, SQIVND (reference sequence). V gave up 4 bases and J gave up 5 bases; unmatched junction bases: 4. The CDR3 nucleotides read TGTGCCAGTAGTAGAAGGACAGGGAATAATTCACCCCTCCACTTT. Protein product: CASSRRTGNNSPLHF. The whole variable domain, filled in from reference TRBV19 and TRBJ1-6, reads DGGITQSPKYLFRKEGQNVTLSCEQNLNHDAMYWYRQDPGQGLRLIYYSQIVNDFQKGDIAEGYSVSREKKESFPLTVTSAQKNPTAFYLCASSRRTGNNSPLHFGNGTRLTVT.